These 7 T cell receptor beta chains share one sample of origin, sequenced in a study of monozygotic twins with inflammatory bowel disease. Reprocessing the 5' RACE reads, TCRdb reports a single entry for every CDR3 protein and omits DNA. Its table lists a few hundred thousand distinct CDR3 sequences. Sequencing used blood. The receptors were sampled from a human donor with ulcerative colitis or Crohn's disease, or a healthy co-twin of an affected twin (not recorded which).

CDR3: CASSPPPGVMSTDTQYF. The chain couples TRBV6-1 to TRBJ2-3; TCRdb reports TRBD1, a call that lacks DNA to check it against. The germline CDR1 and CDR2 sequences are MNHNS and SASEGT. CDR3 length equals 17 residues.

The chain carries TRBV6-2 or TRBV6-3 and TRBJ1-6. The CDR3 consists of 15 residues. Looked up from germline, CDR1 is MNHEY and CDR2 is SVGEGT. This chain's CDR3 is CASSTLGRSSSPLHF.

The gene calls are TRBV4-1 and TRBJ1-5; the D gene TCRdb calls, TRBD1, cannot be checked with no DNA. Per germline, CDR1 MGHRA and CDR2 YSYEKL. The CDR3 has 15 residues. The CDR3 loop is CASSHPDRVEQPQHF.

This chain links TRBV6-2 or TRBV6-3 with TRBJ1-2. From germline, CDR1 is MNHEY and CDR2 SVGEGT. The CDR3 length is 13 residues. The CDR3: CASTGGGDYGYTF.

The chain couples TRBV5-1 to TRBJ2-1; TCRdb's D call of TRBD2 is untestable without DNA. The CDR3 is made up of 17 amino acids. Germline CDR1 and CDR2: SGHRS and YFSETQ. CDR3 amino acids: CASSYGLAGGFYNEQFF.

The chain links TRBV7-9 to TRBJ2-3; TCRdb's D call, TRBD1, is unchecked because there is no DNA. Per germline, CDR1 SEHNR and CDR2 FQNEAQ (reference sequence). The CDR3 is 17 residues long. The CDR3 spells CASSFAPTGRSTDTQYF.

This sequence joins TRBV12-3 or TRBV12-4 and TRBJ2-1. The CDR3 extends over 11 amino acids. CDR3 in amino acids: CASSFFNEQFF.